This TCR beta chain emerged from a study of OX40 agonist ivuxolimab in advanced cancers. On the study more broadly: An agonistic human IgG2 monoclonal antibody against OX40 (CD134) was given. Study-level points and caveats: Those patients achieving a partial response at 0.1-3.0 mg/kg showed among the lowest clonal expansion. The antigen specificity of the peripheral T cells (those that were expanded) was not determined. Circulating CD4+ and CD8+ T cells showed clonal expansion by week 6 at 0.1 to 3.0 mg/kg.

Germline V gives CDR1 MDHEN, CDR2 SYDVKM. V was trimmed by 8 bases and J by 5 bases, leaving 12 bases between them. The CDR3 sequence is 13 residues long. The data were produced by immunoSEQ multiplex PCR, yet TCRdb's version contains in-frame clones alone and is incomplete. The data contain roughly 58,000 clones, approximately 88% of them singletons. About this clone itself: Its antigen is still unknown.

Sequenced material: CD4+ or CD8+ T cells sorted from blood, taken in a trial of the OX40 agonist ivuxolimab. The chain has TRBV28 and TRBJ2-2, with D perhaps TRBD1 or TRBD2 (5 bases each). This clonotype originated in an adult with an advanced solid tumor such as melanoma, head and neck, liver or kidney cancer. The CDR3 DNA reads TGTGCCAGCCATGGGACGTTTACCGGGGAGCTGTTTTTT. This codes for CASHGTFTGELFF.